This TCR beta chain is from a study of cytomegalovirus exposure and HLA in healthy donors. Study-level background: An earlier analysis found fewer than 140 million unique TCR beta sequences from about 179 million T cells.

The PCR employed 60 Vbeta primers together with 13 Jbeta primers. Measured with immunoSEQ multiplex PCR; TCRdb has only the in-frame clones, and not every one. The sample contains 80,000 to 95,000 clones, about 79% of which appear only once. Looked up from germline, CDR1 is MDHEN and CDR2 is SYDVKM. V shed 4 bases, J shed 2 bases, and the junction held 7 bases outside the gene matches. This CDR3 is 16 amino acids long. Donors sampled were nominally healthy, though unrecorded immune exposures were likely. This chain uses TRBV28 with TRBJ2-1, with TRBD2 identical over 8 bases. The sequencing sample was made of PBMCs. This TCR was recovered from a female donor in good health and CMV-seronegative. In nucleotides, the CDR3 is TGTGCCAGCAGTTCTCCGGGAGGGCCGCCCTACAATGAGCAGTTCTTC. Translated, it gives CASSSPGGPPYNEQFF.